This T cell receptor beta chain emerged from a study of blood T cell repertoires in COVID-19. About the study: PBMCs, B-cell-depleted T cells, or T cells provided the cDNA or gDNA that made up the material.

Trimming removed 7 bases at V and 7 bases at J, with 13 bases between. The CDR3 consists of 12 residues. CDR1 is SNHLY and CDR2 is FYNNEI in the germline V gene. The age range of participants was 18 to 89 years, with residence in fewer than 25 US areas. Per the study methods: For nucleated cells, counts were estimated from reference gene primer amplification. Produced via immunoSEQ multiplex PCR; TCRdb's table is partial and in-frame only. Clone size and the V and J calls come from that table; the DNA yielded D and trimming. The repertoire includes around 190,000 clones, about 82% of them detected once, and 5% to 7% sits in the top ten.

The specimen sequenced was PBMCs or T cells enriched from blood (not recorded which). The sequence was collected from a man between 35 and 55 years old with acute COVID-19. This chain connects TRBV2 to TRBJ2-5; D uncertain. CDR3 DNA sequence: TGTGCCAGCAATCCCGGGTTAGGGACCCAGTACTTC. Amino acids: CASNPGLGTQYF. The full variable domain, completed using reference TRBV2 and TRBJ2-5, is EPEVTQTPSHQVTQMGQEVILRCVPISNHLYFYWYRQILGQKVEFLVSFYNNEISEKSEIFDDQFSVERPDGSNFTLKIRSTKLEDSAMYFCASNPGLGTQYFGPGTRLLVL.